Sequencing of this T cell receptor beta chain was carried out in a study of OX40 agonist ivuxolimab in advanced cancers. Turning to the overall study: Ivuxolimab was an agonistic, fully human IgG2 monoclonal antibody directed against OX40 (CD134), a costimulatory receptor. Intravenous ivuxolimab was administered to patients every 2 weeks at six dose levels: 0.01, 0.1, 0.3, 1.5, 3 and 10 mg/kg. Of the 50 or so patients in dose escalation, about 20 had hepatocellular carcinoma, around 15 had melanoma, 9 had renal cell carcinoma and 9 had head and neck cancer. A male proportion of roughly 80% and a mean age of 60 years, ranging from about 23 to 90, were recorded for the dose-escalation cohort. Prior anti-PD-1, anti-PD-L1 or anti-CTLA-4 therapy was permitted, and roughly two fifths of dose-escalation patients had received checkpoint inhibitors. Partial responses occurred in three dose-escalation patients: two with cutaneous melanoma and one with hepatocellular carcinoma. The purpose of peripheral TCRbeta sequencing was to test whether ivuxolimab changed TCR sequence diversity and led to clonal T-cell expansion. The paper describes the monotherapy dose-escalation part (N ≈ 52 patients) of the phase I trial of ivuxolimab.

About this clone itself: Its antigen remains unidentified. The sample holds no much larger clone one base away, and base qualities are not on file.

Patients with autoimmune disease history or receiving systemic immunosuppression were excluded from the trial. Peripheral blood for TCR sequencing was collected from all dose cohorts at baseline, on cycle 4 day 1, and on cycle 7 day 1. The samples were drawn from a first-in-human, open-label, multicenter phase I dose-escalation trial of ivuxolimab. The trial enrolled adults with locally advanced or metastatic head and neck squamous cell, hepatocellular, melanoma or renal cell carcinoma. Before TCR sequencing, CD4+ and CD8+ T cells were separately sorted from peripheral blood. For sequencing of the TCRbeta CDR3 region, genomic DNA was extracted from the sorted cells. The immunoSEQ Assay was used to sequence the TCRbeta CDR3 regions. TCRdb took this table from immuneACCESS and kept in-frame rearrangements with V and J called. Such tables lack part of the clones; where checked against another copy, unresolved V genes explain under half of the gap, and the rest is unexplained. Present in this sample are fewer than 90,000 clones, approximately 86% of which were seen just once. Together, the top ten hold 2% to 3% of the sample.

The germline V gene encodes CDR1 SGHTA and CDR2 FQGNSA. Trimming costs V 0 bases and J 0 bases, and their ends lie 4 bases apart. The CDR3 runs 14 residues from the cysteine to the phenylalanine. Of all the DNA, just the CDR3 is kept, 42 bases in frame from base 1. What the research found in general, with its limitations: At doses of 0.1 to 3.0 mg/kg, clonal expansion of both CD4+ and CD8+ blood T cells was observed from baseline to week 6. Low levels of normalized T-cell clonal expansion were also seen in some nonresponding patients. In partial responders in the 0.1-3.0 mg/kg groups, normalized peripheral clonal expansion was found to be among the lowest, especially among CD8+ T cells. The antigen specificity of the peripheral T cells that underwent clonal expansion was not determined. After ivuxolimab, CD8+ T cells had more expanded clones than CD4+ T cells on average.

Rearrangement joined TRBV7-2 to TRBJ2-3; no D segment can be confidently identified. This TCR derives from an adult with an advanced solid tumor such as melanoma, head and neck, liver or kidney cancer. The sequenced sample was CD4+ or CD8+ T cells sorted from blood, obtained in a trial of the OX40 agonist ivuxolimab. The DNA is as follows: TGTGCCAGCAGCTTAGCACCTAGCACAGATACGCAGTATTTT. The resulting protein is CASSLAPSTDTQYF.